This passage covers 3 T cell receptor beta chains from one sample sequenced in a study of T-cell memory formation after mild COVID-19. TCRdb itself ran the 5' RACE reads through MiXCR, one entry per CDR3 protein. The sample lists fewer than 450,000 distinct CDR3 sequences; around 21% were seen once. Sequencing used PBMCs or a T cell subset sorted from them (not recorded which). The source of these receptors is an adult woman who had mild COVID-19 (a few samples of this study predate the infection). Cell type and time point are not known.

V gene TRBV30 combines with J gene TRBJ2-4, with TRBD2 matching 7 bases. The CDR3 sequence is 13 residues long. V shed 3 bases, J shed 8 bases, and the junction held 7 bases outside the gene matches. CDR1 GTSNPN and CDR2 SVGIG come from the germline V gene (reference sequence). The CDR3: CAWRKGAGDIQYF. Written as DNA, the CDR3 is TGTGCCTGGAGGAAAGGGGCGGGGGACATTCAGTACTTC.

This clonotype showed up many times. This chain uses TRBV23-1 with TRBJ2-7, with D uncertain. TRBV23-1 is treated as an ORF (open reading frame) with a function not yet certain. The CDR3 has 8 residues. In DNA, the CDR3 is TGCTCCTCCTACGAGCAGTACTTC. Protein: CSSYEQYF.

This clonotype was observed many times. This chain joins TRBV30 and TRBJ2-7; tentative D call: TRBD1 (6 bases). This CDR3 has 12 residues. Germline assignment: CDR1 GTSNPN and CDR2 SVGIG (reference sequence). The ends were cut back, 3 bases at V and 3 bases at J, with 9 bases in the middle. The CDR3 region is CAWRGRGYEQYF. Here the CDR3 DNA reads TGTGCCTGGAGGGGCAGGGGCTACGAGCAGTACTTC.